This TCR beta chain was found in a study of spatial heterogeneity in lung cancer (dated by TCRdb to between 2018 and 2021). About the study as a whole: Samples were obtained from 65 to 90 patients with early-stage, untreated non-small cell lung cancer from the lung TRACERx cohort. Follow-up PBMC samples were sequenced whenever available, and the median time to follow-up was roughly 22 months after resection. At surgery, hundreds of tumor regions, around 65 matched nontumor lung samples and about 56 PBMC samples were TCR-sequenced for both alpha and beta chains. Beta-chain transcripts were consistently detected in greater numbers than alpha-chain transcripts, which likely reflected higher beta-chain transcript abundance. In the raw uncorrected reads, each unique combination of TCR and UMI appeared more than ten times on average. Nonsynonymous mutation counts, determined by whole-exome sequencing of tumor tissue, were related to features of the TCR repertoire. In non-small cell lung cancer, the study made a quantitative comparison of TCR alpha and beta repertoires among multiple tumor regions, matched nontumor lung and blood.

Interpreted using the paper, the time point label stands for: blood at routine non-recurrence follow-up after resection. Whole RNA extracted from tumor and nontumor lung tissue, or from cryopreserved PBMC samples, was used for TCR sequencing without cell sorting. Only patients for whom sufficient RNA was available from at least two tumor regions were selected for TCR sequencing. Study-wide conclusions, independent of this receptor: Comparisons of baseline and follow-up blood repertoires included only approximately 15 patients. Confirming at a functional level the hypothesis that regional TCRs recognize regional mutations was considered to require additional single-cell paired TCR alpha and beta sequencing. Ubiquitous expanded tumor TCRs were found in blood more often at tumor resection than at routine follow-up.

The receptor library was made with 5' RACE. TCRdb shows the sequencer as NextSeq 500. To allow correction of PCR and sequencing errors, the TCR library protocol tagged every TCR cDNA molecule with a unique molecular identifier. The study's own analysis went as follows. Decombinator tools were used for TCR identification, UMI-based error correction and CDR3 extraction. TCRs above a frequency of 2 per 1,000, corresponding to the top 1% of the tumor frequency distribution, were defined as expanded. Each repertoire was subsampled 100 times to 5,000 TCRs, after which Renyi diversity was computed with the R vegan package. CDR3 similarity networks were built from amino acid triplet string-kernel similarity, connecting CDR3s with pairwise similarity above 0.82. TCRdb's own reprocessing of the public reads used fastp at Q25 and MiXCR and kept productive beta chains. CDR3 protein sequences are deduplicated, and each keeps its most common genes and DNA. The authors' filters were not applied to this entry. The sample records 35,000 to 55,000 distinct CDR3 sequences, around 11% of which are singletons. Of the sample, 32% falls within the top ten clones.

Ends trimmed: V by 4 bases, J by 2 bases; bases unmatched to a gene: 10. Taken from the germline V gene (reference sequence), the CDR1 and CDR2 loops are DFQATT and SNEGSKA. CDR3 length: 15 amino acids, cysteine to phenylalanine. Only the CDR3 portion is preserved as DNA: 45 bases, with reading frame beginning at the first base. This clonotype showed up just once. The antigen this receptor binds is unknown. Per-base quality was not reported, and no clone a single base away is much larger than it. One read alone provides weak support. The sample was PBMCs, taken at follow-up. The source is a male donor with early-stage non-small cell lung cancer. The rearranged segments are TRBV20-1 and TRBJ2-5; TRBD1 lines up with 7 middle nucleotides. The sequenced DNA: TGCAGTGCTATACAGTCCTCAGGGGGACAAGAGACCCAGTACTTC. This encodes CSAIQSSGGQETQYF.